This paragraph reports one T cell receptor beta chain. Original handling: The authors estimated nucleated cell counts from reference gene primer amplification. Repertoires were generated with immunoSEQ multiplex PCR, while TCRdb's copy carries only in-frame clones and drops some. V, J and clone size derive from that table, while D and trimming were established from the DNA sequence. The sample has 350,000 to 450,000 clones; 80% to 90% are singletons. CDR3 length: 13 residues. The germline V and J ends were trimmed by 5 bases and 1 base, with 8 bases remaining between them. Germline V gene lookup returns CDR1 MNHEY and CDR2 SVGEGT. This entry comes from a study of blood T cell repertoires in COVID-19. Study information: The United States, Italy and Spain supplied acute and convalescent COVID-19 samples. T cells, B-cell-depleted T cells, or PBMCs supplied cDNA or gDNA.

The rearrangement uses TRBV6-2 or TRBV6-3 and TRBJ2-5; D gene uncertain. The TCR originated in a woman aged 60-75 years with COVID-19, enrolled during active disease. Sequencing was done on a sample of peripheral blood. The chain's CDR3 is CASSDPSQETQYF. CDR3 sequence (DNA): TGTGCCAGCAGTGATCCTAGCCAAGAGACCCAGTACTTC.